Listed below are T cell receptor beta chains from one sample, sequenced in a study of blood T cell repertoires in COVID-19. Data came from immunoSEQ multiplex PCR; TCRdb stores just in-frame clones and leaves some out. The sample consists of 250,000 to 350,000 clones, approximately 89% of them appearing once. Sequenced input: peripheral blood. Every receptor here comes from a woman aged 60 to 75 with acute or convalescent COVID-19. The CDR3 runs from the conserved cysteine through the conserved F or W. The order of the fields is J gene, CDR3 length, V gene, CDR3 protein.

>TRBJ2-2|15|TRBV21-1
CASSPGLVDTGELFF
>TRBJ1-1|14|TRBV19
CASSIEPGHRTVFF
>TRBJ1-1|14|TRBV7-3
CASSFAPEGTEAFF
>TRBJ2-1|15|TRBV6-2/TRBV6-3
CASSYKARGYNEQFF
>TRBJ2-7|15|TRBV9
CASSPSGTGFFEQYF
>TRBJ2-2|15|TRBV6-5
CASSRPGQGTGELFF
>TRBJ2-2|13|TRBV20-1
CSASEAASGELFF
>TRBJ1-3|16|TRBV3-1/TRBV3-2
CASSQDLQASGNTIYF
>TRBJ1-3|15|TRBV9
CASSITGVSGNTIYF
>TRBJ2-3|18|TRBV7-2
CASSPGLTSGSSTDTQYF
>TRBJ2-1|17|TRBV24-1
CATSDPPGQGSYNEQFF
>TRBJ2-5|15|TRBV19
CASRNRAAAQETQYF
>TRBJ1-2|16|TRBV5-5
CASGTLGTGSEYGYTF
>TRBJ1-1|17|TRBV19
CASSLRTGGGPSTEAFF
>TRBJ1-4|14|TRBV7-9
CASSEGSTNEKLFF
>TRBJ1-1|13|TRBV2
CASSESPTTEAFF
>TRBJ2-7|15|TRBV7-2
CASSLSSEVIYEQYF
>TRBJ1-1|13|TRBV27
CASSLGRNTEAFF
>TRBJ1-6|14|TRBV4-3
CASSQGQGKSPLHF
>TRBJ2-5|15|TRBV5-1
CASSLGASGTETQYF
>TRBJ1-5|13|TRBV28
CASSDRSNQPQHF
>TRBJ2-3|15|TRBV4-1
CASSQGLAVTDTQYF
>TRBJ2-3|13|TRBV10-3
CAITMRSGDTQYF
>TRBJ2-5|15|TRBV11-2
CASSLQPGQQETQYF
>TRBJ2-7|13|TRBV18
CASSPDRGREQYF
>TRBJ1-1|13|TRBV10-3
CAIRRVANTEAFF
>TRBJ2-1|13|TRBV10-3
CAISEQAGGPQFF
>TRBJ1-4|15|TRBV7-2
CASSLGSSTNEKLFF
>TRBJ1-5|15|TRBV6-5
CASWRQGPSNQPQHF
>TRBJ2-1|14|TRBV5-6
CASSPGDSLAGKFF
>TRBJ2-7|12|TRBV28
CASSLGLYEQYF
>TRBJ2-2|19|TRBV3-1/TRBV3-2
CASSQGHGSAGGNTGELFF
>TRBJ2-1|18|TRBV4-3
CASSQDRDRGILLHEQFF
>TRBJ1-1|21|TRBV28
CASSPAISRQGRGKVNTEAFF
>TRBJ2-2|13|TRBV18
CASVGLNTGELFF
>TRBJ2-6|16|TRBV29-1
CSVVKSSTSGANVLTF
>TRBJ2-3|17|TRBV19
CASSIDPRRGGTDTQYF
>TRBJ2-7|15|TRBV11-2
CASSSNRGFSYEQYF
>TRBJ2-7|16|TRBV6-6
CASIQKGTSESYEQYF
>TRBJ2-2|15|TRBV4-2
CASSLTGGDTGELFF
>TRBJ1-2|15|TRBV7-2
CASSSQGGSNYGYTF
>TRBJ2-3|13|TRBV29-1
CSVGQDLRDTQYF
>TRBJ2-5|13|TRBV12-3/TRBV12-4
CASSVRGRETQYF
>TRBJ2-7|16|TRBV7-2
CASSSRTSGGTLKQYF
>TRBJ2-1|16|TRBV9
CASSRTSGRERDEQFF
>TRBJ2-7|17|TRBV6-2/TRBV6-3
CASSSYRTSGSSYEQYF
>TRBJ1-2|14|TRBV6-5
CASRPTSWNYGYTF
>TRBJ2-7|17|TRBV27
CASSLLASRTGGYEQYF
>TRBJ2-7|12|TRBV5-6
CASSPGLHEQYF
>TRBJ2-7|17|TRBV7-2
CASSLVRSSGGPYEQYF
>TRBJ2-5|15|TRBV11-3
CASSRSSGFQETQYF